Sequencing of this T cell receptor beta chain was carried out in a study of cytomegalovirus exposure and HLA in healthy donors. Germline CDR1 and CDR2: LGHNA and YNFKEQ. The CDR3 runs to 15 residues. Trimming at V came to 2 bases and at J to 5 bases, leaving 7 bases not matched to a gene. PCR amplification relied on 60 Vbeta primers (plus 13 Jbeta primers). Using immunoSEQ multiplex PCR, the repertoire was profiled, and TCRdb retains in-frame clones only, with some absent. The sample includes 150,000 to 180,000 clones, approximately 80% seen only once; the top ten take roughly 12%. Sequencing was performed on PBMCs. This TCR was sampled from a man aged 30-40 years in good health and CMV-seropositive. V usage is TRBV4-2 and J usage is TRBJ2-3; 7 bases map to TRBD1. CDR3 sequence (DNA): TGTGCCAGCAGCCAATCGACAGGGTATGGAGATACGCAGTATTTT. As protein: CASSQSTGYGDTQYF.